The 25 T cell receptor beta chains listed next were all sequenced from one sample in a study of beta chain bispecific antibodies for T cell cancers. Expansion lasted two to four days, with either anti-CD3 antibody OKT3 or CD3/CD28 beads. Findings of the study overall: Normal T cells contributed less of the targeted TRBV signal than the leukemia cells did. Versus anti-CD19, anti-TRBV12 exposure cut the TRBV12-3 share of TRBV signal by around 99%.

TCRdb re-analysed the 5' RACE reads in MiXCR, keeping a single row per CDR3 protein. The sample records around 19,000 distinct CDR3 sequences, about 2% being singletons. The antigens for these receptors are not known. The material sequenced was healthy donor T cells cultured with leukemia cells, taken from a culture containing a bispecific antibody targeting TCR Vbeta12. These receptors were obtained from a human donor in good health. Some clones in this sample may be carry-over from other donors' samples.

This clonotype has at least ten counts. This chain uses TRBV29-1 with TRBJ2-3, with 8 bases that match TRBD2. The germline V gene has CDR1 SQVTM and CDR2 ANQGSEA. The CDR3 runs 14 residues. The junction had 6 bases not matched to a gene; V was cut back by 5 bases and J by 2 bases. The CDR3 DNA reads TGCAGCGTTATCGCGGGGGGCTCCACAGATACGCAGTATTTT. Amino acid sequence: CSVIAGGSTDTQYF.

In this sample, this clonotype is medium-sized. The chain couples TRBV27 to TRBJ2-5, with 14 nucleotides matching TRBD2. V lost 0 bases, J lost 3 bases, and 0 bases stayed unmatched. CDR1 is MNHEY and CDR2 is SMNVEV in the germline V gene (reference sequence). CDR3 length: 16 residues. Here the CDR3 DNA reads TGTGCCAGCAGTTTATCGACTAGCGGGGGGGAAGAGACCCAGTACTTC. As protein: CASSLSTSGGEETQYF.

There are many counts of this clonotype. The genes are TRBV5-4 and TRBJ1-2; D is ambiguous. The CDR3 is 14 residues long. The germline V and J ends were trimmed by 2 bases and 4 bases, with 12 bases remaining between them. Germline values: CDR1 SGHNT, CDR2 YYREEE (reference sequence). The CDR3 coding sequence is TGTGCCAGCAGCTTTATGGCAGGCCCCTATGGCTACACCTTC. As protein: CASSFMAGPYGYTF.

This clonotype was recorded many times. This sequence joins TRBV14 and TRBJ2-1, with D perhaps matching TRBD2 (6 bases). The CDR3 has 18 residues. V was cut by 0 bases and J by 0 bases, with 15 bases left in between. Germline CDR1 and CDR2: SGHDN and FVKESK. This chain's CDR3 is CASSQDIYSGSSYNEQFF. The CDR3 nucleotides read TGTGCCAGCAGCCAAGATATTTACTCCGGGAGCTCCTACAATGAGCAGTTCTTC.

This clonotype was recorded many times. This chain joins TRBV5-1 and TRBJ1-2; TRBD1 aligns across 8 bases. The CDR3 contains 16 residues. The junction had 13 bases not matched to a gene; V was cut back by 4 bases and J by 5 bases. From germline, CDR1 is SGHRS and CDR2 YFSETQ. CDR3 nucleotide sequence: TGCGCCAGCAGCGCGGAGGTGGACAGGGTCTTATATGGCTACACCTTC. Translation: CASSAEVDRVLYGYTF.

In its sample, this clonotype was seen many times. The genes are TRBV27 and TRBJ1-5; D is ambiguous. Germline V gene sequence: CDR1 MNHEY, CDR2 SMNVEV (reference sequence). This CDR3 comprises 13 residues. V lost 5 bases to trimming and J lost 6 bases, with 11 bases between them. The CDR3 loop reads CASSPLGGQPQHF. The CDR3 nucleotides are TGTGCCAGCAGTCCCCTGGGCGGTCAGCCCCAGCATTTT.

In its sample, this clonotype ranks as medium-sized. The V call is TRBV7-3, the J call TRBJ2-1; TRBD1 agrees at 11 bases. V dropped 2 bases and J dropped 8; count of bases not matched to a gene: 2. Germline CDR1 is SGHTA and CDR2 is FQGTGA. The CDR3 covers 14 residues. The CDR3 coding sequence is TGTGCCAGCAGCTTAGGACAGGGGGCCTATGAGCAGTTCTTC. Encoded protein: CASSLGQGAYEQFF.

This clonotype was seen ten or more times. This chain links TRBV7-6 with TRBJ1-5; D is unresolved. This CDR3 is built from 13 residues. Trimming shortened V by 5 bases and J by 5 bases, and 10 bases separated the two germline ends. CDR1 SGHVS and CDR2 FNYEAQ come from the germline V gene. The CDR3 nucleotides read TGTGCCAGCAGCCCTCGAAGAGATCAGCCCCAGCATTTT. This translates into CASSPRRDQPQHF.

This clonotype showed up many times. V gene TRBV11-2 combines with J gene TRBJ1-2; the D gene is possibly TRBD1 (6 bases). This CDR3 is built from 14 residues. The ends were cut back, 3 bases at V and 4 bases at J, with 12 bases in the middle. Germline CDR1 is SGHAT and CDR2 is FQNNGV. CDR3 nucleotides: TGTGCCAGCAGCTTGGGAACAGGGAGCTATGGCTACACCTTC. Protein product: CASSLGTGSYGYTF. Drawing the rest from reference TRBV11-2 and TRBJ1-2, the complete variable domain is EAGVAQSPRYKIIEKRQSVAFWCNPISGHATLYWYQQILGQGPKLLIQFQNNGVVDDSQLPKDRFSAERLKGVDSTLKIQPAKLEDSAVYLCASSLGTGSYGYTFGSGTRLTVV.

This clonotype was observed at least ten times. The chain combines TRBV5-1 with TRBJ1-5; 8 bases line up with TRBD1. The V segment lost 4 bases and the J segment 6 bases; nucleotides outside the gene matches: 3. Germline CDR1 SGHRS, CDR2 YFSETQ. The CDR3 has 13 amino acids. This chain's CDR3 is CASSQQGGQPQHF. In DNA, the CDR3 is TGCGCCAGCAGCCAACAGGGGGGTCAGCCCCAGCATTTT.

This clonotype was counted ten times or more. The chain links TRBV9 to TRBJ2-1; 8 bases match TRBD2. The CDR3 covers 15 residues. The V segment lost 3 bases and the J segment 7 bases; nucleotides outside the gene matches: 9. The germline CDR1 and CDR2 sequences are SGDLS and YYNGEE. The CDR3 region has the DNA TGTGCCAGCAGCGCCGGGACTAGGAATTTAAATGAGCAGTTCTTC. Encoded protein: CASSAGTRNLNEQFF.

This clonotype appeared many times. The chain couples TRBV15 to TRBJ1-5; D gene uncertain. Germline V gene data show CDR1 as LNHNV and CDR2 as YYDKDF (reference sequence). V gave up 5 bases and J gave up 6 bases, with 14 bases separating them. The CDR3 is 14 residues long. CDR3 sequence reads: CATSYGLGVQPQHF. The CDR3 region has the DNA TGTGCCACCAGCTACGGACTCGGTGTTCAGCCCCAGCATTTT. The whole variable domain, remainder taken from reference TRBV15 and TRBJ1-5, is DAMVIQNPRYQVTQFGKPVTLSCSQTLNHNVMYWYQQKSSQAPKLLFHYYDKDFNNEADTPDNFQSRRPNTSFCFLDIRSPGLGDTAMYLCATSYGLGVQPQHFGDGTRLSIL.

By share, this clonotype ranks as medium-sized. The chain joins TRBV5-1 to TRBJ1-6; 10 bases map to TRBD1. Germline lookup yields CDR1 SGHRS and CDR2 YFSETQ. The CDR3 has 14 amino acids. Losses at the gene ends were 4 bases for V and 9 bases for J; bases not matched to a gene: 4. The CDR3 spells CASSRTGGFSPLHF. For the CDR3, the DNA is TGCGCCAGCAGCCGGACAGGGGGATTTTCACCCCTCCACTTT.

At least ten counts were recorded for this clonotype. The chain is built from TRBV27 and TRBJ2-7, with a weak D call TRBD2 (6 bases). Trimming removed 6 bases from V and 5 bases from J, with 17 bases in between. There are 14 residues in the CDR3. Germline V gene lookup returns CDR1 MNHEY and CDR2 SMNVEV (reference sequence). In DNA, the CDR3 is TGTGCCAGCAGGGAGGAGGAGGGTATAAACGAGCAGTACGTC. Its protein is CASREEEGINEQYV.

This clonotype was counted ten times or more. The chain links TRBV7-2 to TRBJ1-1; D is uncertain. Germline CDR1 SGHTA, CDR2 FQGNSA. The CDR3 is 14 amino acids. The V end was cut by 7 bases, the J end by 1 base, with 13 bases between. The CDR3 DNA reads TGTGCCAGCACTTGGGATTATGGGAACACTGAAGCTTTCTTT. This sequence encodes CASTWDYGNTEAFF.

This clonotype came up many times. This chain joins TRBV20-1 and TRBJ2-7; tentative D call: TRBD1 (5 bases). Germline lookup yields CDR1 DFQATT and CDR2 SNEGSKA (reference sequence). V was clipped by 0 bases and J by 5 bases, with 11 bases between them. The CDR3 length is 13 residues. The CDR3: CSARDRAGHEQYF. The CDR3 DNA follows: TGCAGTGCTAGAGACAGGGCAGGCCACGAGCAGTACTTC.

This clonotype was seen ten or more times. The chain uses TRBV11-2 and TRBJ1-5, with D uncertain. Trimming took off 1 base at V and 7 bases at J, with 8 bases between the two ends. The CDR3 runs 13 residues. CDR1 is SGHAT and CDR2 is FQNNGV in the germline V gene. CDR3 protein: CASSLGVAQPQHF. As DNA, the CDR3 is TGTGCCAGCAGCTTAGGGGTGGCACAGCCCCAGCATTTT.

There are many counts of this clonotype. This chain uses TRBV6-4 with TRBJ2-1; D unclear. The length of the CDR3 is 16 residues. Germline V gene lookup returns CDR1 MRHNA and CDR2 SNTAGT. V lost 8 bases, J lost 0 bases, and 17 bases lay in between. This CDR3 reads CASSPEGVSSYNEQFF. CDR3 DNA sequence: TGTGCCAGCTCGCCAGAAGGCGTTAGCTCCTACAATGAGCAGTTCTTC.

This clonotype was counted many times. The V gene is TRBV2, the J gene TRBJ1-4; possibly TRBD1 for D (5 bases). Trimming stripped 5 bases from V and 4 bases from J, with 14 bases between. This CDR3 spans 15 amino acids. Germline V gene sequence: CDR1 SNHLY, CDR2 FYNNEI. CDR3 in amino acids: CASSTTGTDNEKLFF. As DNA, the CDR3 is TGTGCCAGCAGTACCACCGGGACGGATAATGAAAAACTGTTTTTT.

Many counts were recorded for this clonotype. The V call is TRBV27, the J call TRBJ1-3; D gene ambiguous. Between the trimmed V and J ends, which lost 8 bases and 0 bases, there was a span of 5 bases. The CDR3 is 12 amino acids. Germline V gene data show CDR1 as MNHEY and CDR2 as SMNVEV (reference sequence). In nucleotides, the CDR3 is TGTGCCAGCTGGAGCTCTGGAAACACCATATATTTT. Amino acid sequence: CASWSSGNTIYF.

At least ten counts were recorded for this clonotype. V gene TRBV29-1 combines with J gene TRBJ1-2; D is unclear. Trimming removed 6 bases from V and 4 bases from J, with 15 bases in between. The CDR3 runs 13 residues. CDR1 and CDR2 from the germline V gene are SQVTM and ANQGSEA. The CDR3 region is CSVVPTLPYGYTF. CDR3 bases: TGCAGCGTGGTACCGACACTGCCCTATGGCTACACCTTC.

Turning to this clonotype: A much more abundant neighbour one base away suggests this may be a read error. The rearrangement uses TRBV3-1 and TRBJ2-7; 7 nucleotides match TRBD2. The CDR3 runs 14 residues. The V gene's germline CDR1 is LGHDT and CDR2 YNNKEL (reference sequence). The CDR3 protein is CASSQVRGTHEQHF. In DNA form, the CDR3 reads TGTGCCAGCAGCCAAGTGCGGGGGACCCACGAGCAGCACTTC.

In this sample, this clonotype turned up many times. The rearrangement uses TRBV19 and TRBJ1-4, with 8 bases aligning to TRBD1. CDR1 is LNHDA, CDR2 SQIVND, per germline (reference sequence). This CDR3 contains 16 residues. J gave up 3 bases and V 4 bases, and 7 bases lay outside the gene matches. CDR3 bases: TGTGCCAGTAGTACAACGACAGGGGCGGCTAATGAAAAACTGTTTTTT. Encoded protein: CASSTTTGAANEKLFF.

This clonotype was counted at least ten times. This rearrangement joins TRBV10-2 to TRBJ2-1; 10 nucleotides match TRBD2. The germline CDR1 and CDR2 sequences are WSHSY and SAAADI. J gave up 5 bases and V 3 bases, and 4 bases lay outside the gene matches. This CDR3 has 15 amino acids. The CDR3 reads CASSDRLAGHNEQFF. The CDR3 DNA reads TGCGCCAGCAGTGACCGACTAGCGGGTCACAATGAGCAGTTCTTC.

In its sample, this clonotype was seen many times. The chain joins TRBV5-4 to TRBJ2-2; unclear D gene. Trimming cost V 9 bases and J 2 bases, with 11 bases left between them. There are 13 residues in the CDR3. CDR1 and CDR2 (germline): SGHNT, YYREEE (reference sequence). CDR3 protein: CATRMANTGELFF. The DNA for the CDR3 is TGTGCCACCCGGATGGCAAACACCGGGGAGCTGTTTTTT.